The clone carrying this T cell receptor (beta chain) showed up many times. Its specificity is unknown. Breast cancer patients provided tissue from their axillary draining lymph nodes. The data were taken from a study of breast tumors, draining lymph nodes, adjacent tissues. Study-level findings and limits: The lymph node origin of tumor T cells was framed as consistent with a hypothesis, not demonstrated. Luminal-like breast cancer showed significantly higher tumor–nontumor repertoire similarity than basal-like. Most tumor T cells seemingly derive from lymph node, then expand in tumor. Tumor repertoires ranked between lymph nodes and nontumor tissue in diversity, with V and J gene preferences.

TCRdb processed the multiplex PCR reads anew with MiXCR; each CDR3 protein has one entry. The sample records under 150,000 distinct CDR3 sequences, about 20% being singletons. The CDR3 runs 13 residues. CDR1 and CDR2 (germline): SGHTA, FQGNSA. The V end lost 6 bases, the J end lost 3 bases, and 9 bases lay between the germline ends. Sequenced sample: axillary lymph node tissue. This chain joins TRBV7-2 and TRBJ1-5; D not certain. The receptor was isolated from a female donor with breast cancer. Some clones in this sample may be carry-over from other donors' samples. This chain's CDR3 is CASRKSYNQPQHF. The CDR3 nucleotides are TGTGCCAGCAGAAAGAGTTACAATCAGCCCCAGCATTTT.